This T cell receptor (beta chain) derives from a study of control samples from healthy donors and cancer patients. TCRdb keeps only in-frame clones here, not all; method: immunoSEQ multiplex PCR. Seen here are approximately 70,000 clones, roughly 86% observed once, and the top ten hold under 20%. This CDR3 comprises 15 residues. The germline V gene encodes CDR1 SGHRS and CDR2 YFSETQ. The trim removed 3 bases at V and 1 base at J, leaving 6 bases unmatched. V usage is TRBV5-1 and J usage is TRBJ1-1, with TRBD1 matching 7 bases. The TCR sequence derives from a man between 60 and 70 years old with lung cancer. Material: PBMCs. This CDR3 is CASSSGTVRNTEAFF. The CDR3 region has the DNA TGCGCCAGCAGCTCTGGGACAGTTCGGAACACTGAAGCTTTCTTT.